The 21 T cell receptor beta chains below all came from one sample that was sequenced in a study of patients and donors after allogeneic stem cell transplantation (dated by TCRdb to the early 2020s). The library was produced with RT-PCR. Sequencing took place on a NextSeq 550. Through fastp at Q25 and MiXCR, TCRdb rebuilt clones from the public reads, retaining in-frame beta chains. Every CDR3 protein is listed once, alongside the most common genes and DNA of its rows. Here the sample has about a million distinct CDR3 sequences; about a sixth occur a single time. Roughly 6% of the sample goes to the ten largest clones. Source material: blood, either unsorted or a sorted T cell fraction (not recorded which). These receptors originate from a human donor who was either an allogeneic HSCT recipient or a stem cell or donor lymphocyte infusion donor (not recorded which). It is not recorded whose cells these are; they may come from a transplant donor.

This chain connects TRBV21-1 to TRBJ2-4; TRBD1, the D gene given by the table, was not confirmed from the DNA. TRBV21-1 is a pseudogene segment. The length of the CDR3 is 14 residues. CDR3 sequence reads: CASSARWGKNIQYF. The CDR3 nucleotides read TGTGCCAGCAGCGCCCGGTGGGGCAAAAACATTCAGTACTTC.

This clonotype was observed a handful of times. The V and J genes are TRBV5-6 and TRBJ1-2, with D hard to call. The CDR3 extends over 14 amino acids. Germline V lookup: CDR1 SGHDT, CDR2 YYEEEE. The V end was cut by 1 base, the J end by 6 bases, with 13 bases between. CDR3: CASSLTGVDNGYTF. The CDR3, as DNA: TGTGCCAGCAGCTTGACTGGGGTGGATAATGGCTACACCTTC.

This chain joins TRBV10-3 and TRBJ2-1; D unclear. The CDR3 consists of 12 residues. CDR1 and CDR2 from the germline V gene are ENHRY and SYGVKD. V was shortened by 8 bases and J by 8 bases, with 13 bases between the two germline ends. CDR3 DNA sequence: TGTGCCATCTCCCCAGGCGAGTATGAGCAGTTCTTC. As protein: CAISPGEYEQFF.

This clonotype came up a few times. The chain recombines TRBV29-1 with TRBJ2-7, with TRBD1 matching 12 bases. The CDR3 loop spans 15 amino acids. Germline-derived CDR1 and CDR2 are SQVTM and ANQGSEA. V shed 3 bases, J shed 1 base, and the junction held 4 bases outside the gene matches. CDR3 in amino acids: CSVDTGQGASYEQYF. The CDR3 region has the DNA TGCAGCGTTGATACGGGACAGGGGGCTTCCTACGAGCAGTACTTC.

This rearrangement joins TRBV20-1 to TRBJ2-7; 10 positions agree with TRBD1. CDR1 DFQATT and CDR2 SNEGSKA come from the germline V gene (reference sequence). The CDR3 length is 15 residues. Germline trimming cut 4 bases from V and 5 bases from J; bases unmatched to any gene: 11. In DNA form, the CDR3 reads TGCAGTGCTATAGACGCGGGACAGGGGTCGAACGAGCAGTACTTC. As protein: CSAIDAGQGSNEQYF.

This clonotype was picked up many times. J is TRBJ1-1 and V is TRBV20-1; D gene uncertain. This CDR3 is 11 amino acids long. Germline CDR1 reads DFQATT; CDR2 reads SNEGSKA (reference sequence). V was shortened by 1 base and J by 3 bases, with 3 bases between the two germline ends. CDR3 in DNA: TGCAGTGCTAGAGGACACACTGAAGCTTTCTTT. This gives the protein CSARGHTEAFF.

This clonotype was seen repeatedly, ten times or more. The chain joins TRBV12-3 or TRBV12-4 to TRBJ2-2, with 9 nucleotides matching TRBD2. After removal of 5 bases from V and 5 bases from J, the junction contained 6 bases not matched to a gene. The CDR3 runs to 15 residues. This CDR3 is CASSAGLAETGELFF. The CDR3 bases are TGTGCCAGCAGTGCGGGACTAGCCGAGACCGGGGAGCTGTTTTTT.

A few counts support this clonotype. The chain joins TRBV6-1 to TRBJ1-5; TRBD1 matches at 12 bases. CDR3 size: 16 residues. V shed 5 bases and J 4 bases; nucleotides not matched to a gene: 6. CDR1 and CDR2 from the germline V gene are MNHNS and SASEGT. The CDR3 bases are TGTGCCAGCAGTAGGGGACAGGGGGCCACAAATCAGCCCCAGCATTTT. This codes for CASSRGQGATNQPQHF.

The table lists this clonotype with a few counts. The chain joins TRBV4-3 to TRBJ2-5; TRBD2 matches 8 bases. The junction had 11 bases not matched to a gene; V was cut back by 0 bases and J by 2 bases. Per the germline V gene, CDR1 is LGHNA and CDR2 is YSLEER. The length of the CDR3 is 18 residues. CDR3 sequence reads: CASSQERSGGGYQETQYF. Here the CDR3 DNA reads TGCGCCAGCAGCCAAGAACGGTCTGGCGGGGGGTATCAAGAGACCCAGTACTTC.

The V gene is TRBV14, the J gene TRBJ2-7; D tentatively fits TRBD1 or TRBD2 (5 bases each). In germline, CDR1 is SGHDN, CDR2 FVKESK. There are 14 residues in the CDR3. The V gene lost 4 bases and the J gene lost 1 base, with 11 bases spanning the gap. CDR3 nucleotide sequence: TGTGCCAGCAGCCTTATGGGGGTTTCCTACGAGCAGTACTTC. Its translation: CASSLMGVSYEQYF.

The V and J genes are TRBV5-5 and TRBJ2-3; D ambiguous. V was clipped by 6 bases and J by 5 bases, with 13 bases between them. Per the germline V gene, CDR1 is SGHKS and CDR2 is YYEKEE (reference sequence). CDR3 size: 13 residues. The CDR3 region has the DNA TGTGCCAGCACCCCATATATGCTAGATACGCAGTATTTT. Protein: CASTPYMLDTQYF.

This clonotype was picked up a small number of times. J is TRBJ2-1 and V is TRBV4-2, with unresolved D. Germline V gene sequence: CDR1 LGHNA, CDR2 YNFKEQ. This CDR3 region has 16 residues. V was clipped by 0 bases and J by 0 bases, with 9 bases between them. DNA for the CDR3: TGTGCCAGCAGCCAAGATACCGGCAGCTCCTACAATGAGCAGTTCTTC. Protein sequence: CASSQDTGSSYNEQFF.

The sample holds a few counts of this clonotype. This chain connects TRBV21-1 to TRBJ2-3; the DNA was not compared with TRBD1, the D call given in the table. TRBV21-1 is a pseudogene. The CDR3 runs 15 residues. The CDR3 loop reads CASSMPGQATDTQYF. CDR3 nucleotide sequence: TGTGCCAGCAGCATGCCGGGACAGGCCACAGATACGCAGTATTTT.

This clonotype showed up just a few times. The CDR3 here is CASSVDRFAITYEQYF. In nucleotides, the CDR3 is TGTGCCAGCAGCGTCGACAGATTTGCAATCACCTACGAGCAGTACTTC. The rearrangement joins TRBV9 to TRBJ2-7; D is perhaps TRBD1 (5 bases). V was trimmed by 2 bases and J by 2 bases, leaving 17 bases between them. The CDR3 spans 16 residues. The germline V gene encodes CDR1 SGDLS and CDR2 YYNGEE.

The gene calls are TRBV3-1 and TRBJ1-1, with 10 nucleotides matching TRBD1. V dropped 4 bases and J dropped 7; count of bases not matched to a gene: 6. Germline V gene data show CDR1 as LGHDT and CDR2 as YNNKEL (reference sequence). There are 14 residues in the CDR3. CDR3 DNA sequence: TGTGCCAGCAGCCCCCGGGACAGGGGCCATGAAGCTTTCTTT. It specifies CASSPRDRGHEAFF. Full variable domain (outside the CDR3, taken from reference TRBV3-1 and TRBJ1-1): DTAVSQTPKYLVTQMGNDKSIKCEQNLGHDTMYWYKQDSKKFLKIMFSYNNKELIINETVPNRFSPKSPDKAHLNLHINSLELGDSAVYFCASSPRDRGHEAFFGQGTRLTVV.

This clonotype was detected only a few times. The V and J genes are TRBV20-1 and TRBJ2-3, with D possibly TRBD1 on 6 matching bases. Trimming removed 4 bases at V and 6 bases at J, with 17 bases between. CDR1 DFQATT and CDR2 SNEGSKA come from the germline V gene (reference sequence). The CDR3 runs to 14 residues. The CDR3 is CSAITGWGRDTQYF. The CDR3 DNA reads TGCAGTGCTATAACAGGGTGGGGCCGGGATACGCAGTATTTT.

V gene TRBV19 combines with J gene TRBJ2-3, with D possibly being TRBD1 or TRBD2 (5 bases each). The CDR3 runs to 15 residues. The ends were cut back, 8 bases at V and 6 bases at J, with 21 bases in the middle. Per the germline V gene, CDR1 is LNHDA and CDR2 is SQIVND (reference sequence). The CDR3 nucleotides are TGTGCCAGTTCGCCGACGGGGCTTTCAGGGGATACGCAGTATTTT. Its protein is CASSPTGLSGDTQYF.

This clonotype was detected only a few times. The gene calls are TRBV7-6 and TRBJ2-2, with a tentative D call TRBD2 (6 bases). Germline V gene data show CDR1 as SGHVS and CDR2 as FNYEAQ. The germline V and J ends were trimmed by 4 bases and 2 bases, with 14 bases remaining between them. The CDR3 runs 16 residues. This CDR3 reads CASSSSKGLNTGELFF. DNA of the CDR3: TGTGCCAGCAGCTCATCGAAGGGACTCAACACCGGGGAGCTGTTTTTT.

Ten or more counts support this clonotype. The chain carries TRBV29-1 and TRBJ1-1; 8 bases map to TRBD1. CDR1 and CDR2 from the germline V gene are SQVTM and ANQGSEA. This CDR3 has 12 amino acids. Trimming at V came to 7 bases and at J to 2 bases, leaving 3 bases not matched to a gene. The chain's CDR3 is CSGTGGNTEAFF. CDR3 in DNA: TGCAGCGGCACAGGGGGAAACACTGAAGCTTTCTTT.

This clonotype has at least ten counts. The chain couples TRBV5-1 to TRBJ2-7, with TRBD1 matching 10 bases. Germline-derived CDR1 and CDR2 are SGHRS and YFSETQ. CDR3 length equals 14 residues. The J segment lost 4 bases and the V segment lost 4 bases, leaving 5 bases of the junction unmatched. Written as DNA, the CDR3 is TGCGCCAGCAGCACGACAGGGGGCCGGTACGAGCAGTACTTC. It codes for CASSTTGGRYEQYF.

In this sample, this clonotype turned up many times. J is TRBJ2-3 and V is TRBV12-3 or TRBV12-4; no firm D call. Deletions cut 2 bases from V and 4 bases from J, with 10 bases between. The CDR3 sequence is 14 residues long. This CDR3 reads CASSLPRIPDTQYF. The CDR3 DNA follows: TGTGCCAGCAGTTTACCACGGATTCCAGATACGCAGTATTTT.